This note documents a single T cell receptor (beta chain) sequence. The data originate from a study of OX40 agonist ivuxolimab in advanced cancers. Across the whole study: Patients took ivuxolimab, an agonistic anti-OX40 (CD134) antibody. Earlier treatment with anti-PD-1, anti-PD-L1 or anti-CTLA-4 was permitted, and roughly 40% had received some. Dose-escalation patients had hepatocellular carcinoma, melanoma, renal cell or head and neck cancer. Of mixed ages from roughly 23 to 80 and averaging around 60 years, the group was almost 85% male.

Profiled with immunoSEQ multiplex PCR; TCRdb holds only in-frame clones, not every one. This repertoire shows approximately 80,000 clones, less than 95% found once; its top ten account for about 10%. The germline V gene has CDR1 MNHEY and CDR2 SVGAGI. The V gene lost 2 bases and the J gene lost 5 bases, with 7 bases spanning the gap. The CDR3 has 13 amino acids. The specimen comprised CD4+ or CD8+ T cells sorted from blood, sampled in a trial of the OX40 agonist ivuxolimab. This receptor was taken from an adult with an advanced solid tumor such as melanoma, head and neck, liver or kidney cancer. The rearrangement joins TRBV6-5 to TRBJ1-5, with D hard to call. The CDR3 spells CASSYRSDQPQHF. CDR3 DNA: TGTGCCAGCAGTTACCGCTCTGATCAGCCCCAGCATTTT.